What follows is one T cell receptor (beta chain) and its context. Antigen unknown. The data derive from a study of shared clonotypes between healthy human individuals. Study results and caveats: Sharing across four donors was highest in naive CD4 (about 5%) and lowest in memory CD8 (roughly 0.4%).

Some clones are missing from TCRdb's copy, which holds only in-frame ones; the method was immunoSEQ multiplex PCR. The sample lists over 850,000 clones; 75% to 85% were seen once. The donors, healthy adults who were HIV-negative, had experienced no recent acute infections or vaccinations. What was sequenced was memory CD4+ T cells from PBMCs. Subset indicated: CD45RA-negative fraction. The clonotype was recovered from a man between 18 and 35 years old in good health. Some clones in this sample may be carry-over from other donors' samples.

The CDR3 nucleotides read TGTGCCAGCAGCTTACTCCGTGCGGGTGGCTACACCTTC. As protein: CASSLLRAGGYTF. V gene TRBV7-2 combines with J gene TRBJ1-2; no definite D call. The germline CDR1 and CDR2 sequences are SGHTA and FQGNSA. The CDR3 runs to 13 residues. V was shortened by 2 bases and J by 7 bases, with 11 bases between the two germline ends. The complete variable domain, with remaining parts taken from reference TRBV7-2 and TRBJ1-2, reads GAGVSQSPSNKVTEKGKDVELRCDPISGHTALYWYRQSLGQGLEFLIYFQGNSAPDKSGLPSDRFSAERTGGSVSTLTIQRTQQEDSAVYLCASSLLRAGGYTFGSGTRLTVV.